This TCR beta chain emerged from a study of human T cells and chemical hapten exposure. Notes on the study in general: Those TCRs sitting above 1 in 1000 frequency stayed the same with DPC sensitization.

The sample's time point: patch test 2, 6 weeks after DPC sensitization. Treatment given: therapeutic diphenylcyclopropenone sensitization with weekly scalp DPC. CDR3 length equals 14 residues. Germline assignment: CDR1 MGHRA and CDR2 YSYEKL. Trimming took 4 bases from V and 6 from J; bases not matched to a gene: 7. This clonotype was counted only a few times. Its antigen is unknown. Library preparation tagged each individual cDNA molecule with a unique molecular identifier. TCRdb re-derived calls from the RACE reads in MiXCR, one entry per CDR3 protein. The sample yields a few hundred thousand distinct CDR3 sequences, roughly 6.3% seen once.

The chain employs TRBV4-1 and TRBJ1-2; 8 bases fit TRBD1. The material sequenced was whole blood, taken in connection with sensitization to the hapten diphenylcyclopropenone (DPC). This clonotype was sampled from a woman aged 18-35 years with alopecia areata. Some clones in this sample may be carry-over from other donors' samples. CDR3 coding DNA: TGCGCCAGCAGCCGCGGGGGACAGGCTGATGGCTACACCTTC. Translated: CASSRGGQADGYTF.